This T cell receptor (beta chain) was documented in a study of beta chain features in type 1 diabetes. Study conclusions and caveats: VDJ junctions from patients with type 1 diabetes contained fewer insertions and more deletions. In these data, an HLA type influence on TCRB rearrangement remained unresolved. Researchers caution that PCR might favor shorter templates, equally among patients and controls.

Of the isolated RNA, all was reverse transcribed, and so the sequenced material was expressed TCRB transcripts. Here immunoSEQ multiplex PCR was the method, and the copy in TCRdb shows in-frame clones only, minus some. The table shows about 410,000 clones, with around 13% occurring only once. Trimming removed 4 bases at V and 4 bases at J, with 14 bases between. This CDR3 has 16 amino acids. CDR1 is MGHDK and CDR2 is SYGVNS in the germline V gene. Of note for this clone: Antigen unknown.

This clonotype was sampled from a man aged 30 to 39 in good health. Sequencing was performed on naive CD4+ T cells from blood. This chain links TRBV25-1 with TRBJ1-6, with D uncertain. CDR3 residues: CASSAWVAIYNSPLHF. The CDR3 region has the DNA TGTGCCAGCAGTGCATGGGTTGCTATTTATAATTCACCCCTCCACTTT.